Included here is one T cell receptor beta chain sequence, with context. Germline V gene sequence: CDR1 KGHDR, CDR2 SFDVKD. Trimming at V came to 5 bases and at J to 9 bases, leaving 6 bases not matched to a gene. The CDR3 covers 12 residues. The sample originates from a study of blood T cell repertoires in COVID-19. Libraries were prepared by immunoSEQ multiplex PCR; TCRdb keeps only in-frame clonotypes and omits some of them. This table has about 140,000 clones, 60% to 85% appearing once. The sequence was obtained from a man between 45 and 60 years old with active or convalescent COVID-19. The chain is built from TRBV24-1 and TRBJ2-7; TRBD2 aligns across 7 bases. The sequencing sample was made of peripheral blood. The CDR3 DNA follows: TGTGCCACCAGTGTCGCGGGGGTTGCGCAGTACTTC. Its protein product is CATSVAGVAQYF.